This entry lists 27 T cell receptor beta chains sequenced from one sample in a study of CD8+CD57+ T cells in acquired aplastic anemia. Genomic DNA constituted the template upon which TCR beta VDJ and CDR3 profiling was performed. From the reads, TCRdb called clonotypes with MiXCR, one entry per CDR3 protein. The sample yields hundreds of thousands of distinct CDR3 sequences, approximately 80% seen once. Patients who underwent sequencing had shown CD8+CD57+ cell expansion by flow cytometry. Sample: sorted CD4+, CD8+, or CD8+CD57+ T cells (not recorded which) from PBMCs. The receptor set was obtained from a human donor with aplastic anemia.

This chain connects TRBV9 to TRBJ2-1; no firm D call. Trimming took 7 bases from V and 16 from J, leaving 24 bases between them. The CDR3 has 13 residues. Germline V gene data show CDR1 as SGDLS and CDR2 as YYNGEE. The CDR3 DNA is TGTGCCAGCGGAGCCGCTGGGAACATTCAGTACTTCTTC. Amino acids: CASGAAGNIQYFF.

This clonotype was seen more than once but under ten times. The gene calls are TRBV7-6 and TRBJ2-7, with TRBD1 identical over 10 bases. J gave up 4 bases and V 1 base, and 1 base lay outside the gene matches. This CDR3 has 14 residues. Germline assignment: CDR1 SGHVS and CDR2 FNYEAQ. The CDR3 DNA is TGTGCCAGCAGCTTAGGGGACAGGGGTTACGAGCAGTACTTC. This translates into CASSLGDRGYEQYF.

This chain uses TRBV7-3 with TRBJ2-3, with 7 bases that match TRBD2. J was trimmed by 8 bases and V by 8 bases; bases with no gene match: 10. Germline V gives CDR1 SGHTA, CDR2 FQGTGA. The CDR3 is 13 amino acids. CDR3 loop: CASASGANATQYF. The CDR3 DNA follows: TGTGCCAGCGCAAGCGGGGCCAACGCTACGCAGTATTTT. Full variable domain (missing parts from reference TRBV7-3 and TRBJ2-3): GAGVSQTPSNKVTEKGKYVELRCDPISGHTALYWYRQSLGQGPEFLIYFQGTGAADDSGLPNDRFFAVRPEGSVSTLKIQRTERGDSAVYLCASASGANATQYFGPGTRLTVL.

This clonotype has just one count. The CDR3 sequence: CASSPRGDEQYF. The CDR3 bases are TGTGCCAGCAGTCCTCGGGGGGACGAGCAGTACTTC. The chain recombines TRBV6-2 or TRBV6-3 with TRBJ2-7; 7 nucleotides agree with TRBD2. The CDR3 is made up of 12 amino acids. Germline loops: CDR1 MNHEY, CDR2 SVGEGT. With 5 bases clipped from V and 5 bases from J, the junction kept 3 bases outside the gene matches.

On this clonotype: An end of the junction does not agree with germline; a read error may underlie this. This rearrangement joins TRBV9 to TRBJ2-3; D gene unclear. The CDR3 extends over 13 amino acids. The germline V gene encodes CDR1 SGDLS and CDR2 YYNGEE. The CDR3 reads CASSEGLDKQHFF. CDR3 DNA: TGTGCCAGCAGCGAAGGGTTAGATAAGCAGCATTTTTTT.

To note about this clonotype: At one boundary the junction diverges from the germline segment, which might be a read error. The chain uses TRBV7-9 and TRBJ2-3, with 9 nucleotides matching TRBD2. Germline CDR1 reads SEHNR; CDR2 reads FQNEAQ (reference sequence). The CDR3 is made up of 13 amino acids. CDR3 in amino acids: CASSDGRSGGRDF. For the CDR3, the DNA is TGTGCCAGCAGCGACGGAAGAAGCGGGGGGCGCGATTTT. Using reference TRBV7-9 and TRBJ2-3 for the parts outside the CDR3, the full variable domain is DTGVSQNPRHKITKRGQNVTFRCDPISEHNRLYWYRQTLGQGPEFLTYFQNEAQLEKSRLLSDRFSAERPKGSFSTLEIQRTEQGDSAMYLCASSDGRSGGRDFGPGTRLTVL.

The chain has TRBV20-1 and TRBJ1-1, with D perhaps matching TRBD1 (6 bases). The CDR3 runs to 15 residues. CDR1 DFQATT and CDR2 SNEGSKA come from the germline V gene (reference sequence). Trimming cost V 1 base and J 1 base, with 13 bases left between them. CDR3 coding DNA: TGCAGTGCTAGAGTACAGGGACGCAAGAACACTGAAGCTTTCTTT. Amino acids: CSARVQGRKNTEAFF.

Concerning this clonotype: At one end, the junction sequence differs from germline, possibly due to a read error. The chain is built from TRBV7-8 and TRBJ2-5; D uncertain. The CDR3 spans 14 residues. Looked up from germline, CDR1 is SGHVS and CDR2 is FQNEAQ. The CDR3 here is CASSLEGEPRAKYF. The CDR3 DNA sequence: TGTGCCAGCAGCCTAGAAGGCGAGCCCCGGGCCAAGTATTTC.

With regard to this clonotype: Given the absence of the conserved phenylalanine or tryptophan at the CDR3 end, a read error is likely. The DNA is left out, because the CDR3 cannot be placed on it with certainty; the CDR3 is given as TCRdb lists it. CDR3 sequence: CASSDGVTRNQPL. This sequence joins TRBV9 and TRBJ2-3; the table gives TRBD1 as D, unverified against the DNA. The CDR3 length is 13 residues, termini included. Germline V gene sequence: CDR1 SGDLS, CDR2 YYNGEE.

This chain's CDR3 is CASEGWNYGYTF. CDR3 nucleotide sequence: TGTGCCAGCGAGGGATGGAACTATGGCTACACCTTC. The chain combines TRBV19 with TRBJ1-2, with no clear D. Germline V gene lookup returns CDR1 LNHDA and CDR2 SQIVND (reference sequence). The CDR3 is 12 residues long. Deletions cut 9 bases from V and 2 bases from J, with 10 bases between.

The chain links TRBV7-9 to TRBJ2-1, with D possibly being TRBD2 (6 bases). Germline CDR1 SEHNR, CDR2 FQNEAQ (reference sequence). Deletions cut 2 bases from V and 12 bases from J, with 23 bases between. The CDR3 consists of 16 residues. The CDR3 DNA follows: TGTGCCAGCAGCTTATCTAGTGGGGGGTGTGCCAACGTGCAGTTCTTC. Amino acids: CASSLSSGGCANVQFF.

About this clonotype itself: One end of the junction fails to match germline, which may point to a read error. The V call is TRBV19, the J call TRBJ2-7, with D uncertain. The CDR3 has 13 residues. Germline CDR1 is LNHDA and CDR2 is SQIVND (reference sequence). CDR3 sequence (DNA): TGTGCCCGTAGTCGTAACAGTGATTACGAGCAGTACTTC. Translation: CARSRNSDYEQYF.

V and J are TRBV2 and TRBJ1-6, with D unresolved. CDR1 SNHLY and CDR2 FYNNEI come from the germline V gene. Trimming took 4 bases from V and 9 from J, leaving 16 bases between them. This CDR3 spans 15 amino acids. CDR3 residues: CASSARSRGSSPLHF. The CDR3 coding sequence is TGTGCCAGCAGTGCACGGTCCCGCGGCTCTTCACCCCTCCACTTT.

Concerning this clonotype itself: Compared with germline, one end of the junction differs, possibly owing to a read error. This sequence joins TRBV7-2 and TRBJ2-7, with D tentatively TRBD2 (6 bases). The CDR3 is 14 residues long. CDR1 SGHTA and CDR2 FQGNSA come from the germline V gene. The CDR3 nucleotides read TGTGCCAGCAGCGTCGCGGGACGAGCCTACGAGCAGTATTTC. This translates into CASSVAGRAYEQYF.

About this clonotype itself: The junction and the germline gene differ at one end; a read error may be behind it. The chain couples TRBV7-9 to TRBJ1-6; D unclear. Looked up from germline, CDR1 is SEHNR and CDR2 is FQNEAQ (reference sequence). The CDR3 sequence is 14 residues long. The CDR3 is CASSLVPGELFFRF. As DNA, the CDR3 is TGTGCCAGCAGCTTAGTACCCGGGGAGCTGTTTTTTCGTTTT.

The V call is TRBV7-8, the J call TRBJ2-3; possible D gene TRBD1, 6 bases. V was shortened by 5 bases and J by 4 bases, with 16 bases between the two germline ends. CDR1 is SGHVS and CDR2 is FQNEAQ in the germline V gene. The CDR3 has 15 residues. The CDR3: CASSGAGASSDTQYF. Here the CDR3 DNA reads TGTGCCAGCAGCGGAGCAGGGGCCAGCTCAGATACGCAGTATTTT. The whole variable domain, filled in from reference TRBV7-8 and TRBJ2-3, reads GAGVSQSPRYKVAKRGQDVALRCDPISGHVSLFWYQQALGQGPEFLTYFQNEAQLDKSGLPSDRFFAERPEGSVSTLKIQRTQQEDSAVYLCASSGAGASSDTQYFGPGTRLTVL.

As for this clonotype: The missing conserved phenylalanine or tryptophan at the end of this CDR3 makes a read error likely. Because the CDR3's place on the DNA is in doubt, the DNA is left out and the CDR3 is given as listed by TCRdb. This chain uses TRBV7-3 with TRBJ2-2. From germline, CDR1 is SGHTA and CDR2 FQGTGA. The CDR3 sequence runs 12 residues, both termini included. CDR3 amino acids: CASSSGAGRGVY.

V gene TRBV7-2 combines with J gene TRBJ2-3, with D unresolved. This CDR3 has 14 residues. The germline V and J ends were trimmed by 5 bases and 6 bases, with 15 bases remaining between them. The germline gives CDR1 SGHTA, CDR2 FQGNSA. The CDR3 loop reads CASSLWEGHDTQYF. CDR3 sequence (DNA): TGTGCCAGCAGCCTATGGGAAGGTCACGATACGCAGTATTTT.

Of note for this clonotype: Because the CDR3's place on the DNA is in doubt, the DNA is left out and the CDR3 is given as listed by TCRdb. The chain employs TRBV7-9 and TRBJ2-3; the table gives TRBD1 as D, unverified against the DNA. In germline, CDR1 is SEHNR, CDR2 FQNEAQ (reference sequence). The CDR3 region is 14 residues in length, termini included. CDR3 sequence reads: CASSPAGLGQYFGF.

The rearrangement joins TRBV7-8 to TRBJ1-1; a possible D gene is TRBD1 (5 bases). This CDR3 has 15 amino acids. The germline gives CDR1 SGHVS, CDR2 FQNEAQ. V lost 6 bases, J lost 1 base, and 15 bases lay in between. This CDR3 reads CASSAGGGANTEAFF. CDR3 in DNA: TGTGCCAGCAGTGCGGGGGGGGGTGCGAACACTGAAGCTTTCTTT.

V and J are TRBV7-9 and TRBJ2-5; a weak D match, TRBD2 (7 bases). Trimming shortened V by 9 bases and J by 9 bases, and 17 bases separated the two germline ends. CDR3 length: 12 residues. The germline CDR1 and CDR2 sequences are SEHNR and FQNEAQ (reference sequence). The CDR3 nucleotides read TGTGCCAGACGGGGGGCTAGGGACGCCCAGTACTTC. As protein: CARRGARDAQYF. Full variable domain (missing parts from reference TRBV7-9 and TRBJ2-5): DTGVSQNPRHKITKRGQNVTFRCDPISEHNRLYWYRQTLGQGPEFLTYFQNEAQLEKSRLLSDRFSAERPKGSFSTLEIQRTEQGDSAMYLCARRGARDAQYFGPGTRLLVL.

As for this clonotype: The CDR3 ends on some other residue instead of the conserved phenylalanine or tryptophan, so this is likely a read error. The DNA is omitted, as the CDR3 cannot be located on it reliably, and the CDR3 follows TCRdb's listing. This chain uses TRBV2 with TRBJ1-1. Germline lookup yields CDR1 SNHLY and CDR2 FYNNEI. With termini counted, the CDR3 has 13 amino acids. CDR3 sequence: CASSVGINNEAYL.

This chain connects TRBV15 to TRBJ2-4; D perhaps matches TRBD1 (5 bases). The J call is doubtful: the DNA matches TRBJ2-3 better. The CDR3 length is 15 residues. Looked up from germline, CDR1 is LNHNV and CDR2 is YYDKDF (reference sequence). The CDR3 sequence: CATSREGAAGDIQYF. CDR3 sequence (DNA): TGTGCCACCAGCAGAGAAGGGGCAGCTGGGGATATTCAGTATTTT.

The chain uses TRBV2 and TRBJ2-1; a weak D match, TRBD2 (6 bases). Germline CDR1 is SNHLY and CDR2 is FYNNEI. The ends were cut back, 3 bases at V and 11 bases at J, with 14 bases in the middle. The CDR3 extends over 13 amino acids. CDR3 residues: CASSDAGINKQFF. CDR3 DNA: TGTGCCAGCAGTGATGCGGGGATAAATAAGCAGTTCTTC.

With respect to this clonotype: At one end the junction does not follow the germline gene, possibly because of a read error. V gene TRBV7-3 combines with J gene TRBJ2-1; 7 positions agree with TRBD2. CDR1 SGHTA and CDR2 FQGTGA come from the germline V gene. This CDR3 contains 16 residues. CDR3 bases: TGTGCCAGCAGCGTAACGACGCGGGGGTACTATAATGAGCAGTTCTTC. Protein product: CASSVTTRGYYNEQFF.

The chain combines TRBV20-1 with TRBJ1-2; maybe TRBD1 (6 bases). This CDR3 contains 11 residues. Germline CDR1 reads DFQATT; CDR2 reads SNEGSKA (reference sequence). The germline V and J ends were trimmed by 3 bases and 6 bases, with 8 bases remaining between them. CDR3 DNA: TGCAGTGCTAGGACAGGAGATGGCTACACCTTC. Its translation: CSARTGDGYTF.

As regards this clonotype: This may stem from a read error, because a much larger clone lies one nucleotide away. This rearrangement joins TRBV7-9 to TRBJ1-2; maybe TRBD1 (6 bases). The CDR3 runs 16 residues. The V end was cut by 3 bases, the J end by 12 bases, with 26 bases between. Germline CDR1 is SEHNR and CDR2 is FQNEAQ (reference sequence). CDR3 sequence: CASSFQRSGGGDEHTF. The CDR3 bases are TGTGCCAGCAGCTTTCAAAGAAGCGGGGGGGGCGATGAGCACACCTTC.